This is a list of T cell receptor beta chains from one sample in a study of T cell responses to AZD1222 COVID-19 vaccine. TCRdb keeps only in-frame clones here, not all; method: immunoSEQ multiplex PCR. Among about 120,000 clones listed, about 89% were seen once. Source: peripheral blood, taken on day 0 of AZD1222 vaccination. These receptors all stem from an adult in good health. The CDR3 runs from the conserved cysteine through the conserved F or W. D genes are given only for firm matches. Clone size, where shown, is once, few, many, or a class for clones that have expanded.

clone_size j_call v_call d_call cdr3_nt cdr3_aa
NA TRBJ2-3 TRBV18 NA TGTGCCAGCTCACAAGGACAGACAGATACGCAGTATTTT CASSQGQTDTQYF
NA TRBJ1-1 TRBV6-5 NA TGTGCCAGCACCCAACAGGGTTTCAGGAACACTGAAGCTTTCTTT CASTQQGFRNTEAFF
NA TRBJ2-7 TRBV3-1/TRBV3-2 NA TGTGCCAGCAGCGAAGACAACTACGAGCAGTACTTC CASSEDNYEQYF
NA TRBJ2-7 TRBV27 NA TGTGCCAGCAGTTTGGTAGGGGGTTACTACGAGCAGTACTTC CASSLVGGYYEQYF
NA TRBJ2-7 TRBV11-2 NA TGTGCCAGCAGTTTCGGTTGGGGTCTTACCTACGAGCAGTACTTC CASSFGWGLTYEQYF
NA TRBJ2-7 TRBV6-5 NA TGTGCCAGCAGCCAGATCTACGAGCAGTACTTC CASSQIYEQYF
NA TRBJ1-1 TRBV5-4 TRBD1 TGTGCCAGCAGCCTCCAGGGGGTAAACACTGAAGCTTTCTTT CASSLQGVNTEAFF
NA TRBJ2-1 TRBV5-1 TRBD1 TGCGCCAGCAGTTCGGACAGGGCCTCCTACAATGAGCAGTTCTTC CASSSDRASYNEQFF
NA TRBJ2-7 TRBV7-9 NA TGTGCCAGCAGCCCCTGGACGGCCATGGGATACGAGCAGTACTTC CASSPWTAMGYEQYF
NA TRBJ1-2 TRBV4-1 NA TGCGCCAGCAGCCAACCTCACAGGGACGGACCTAACTATGGCTACACCTTC CASSQPHRDGPNYGYTF
NA TRBJ2-2 TRBV24-1 NA TGTGCCACCGGGGGAACCGGGGAGCTGTTTTTT CATGGTGELFF
NA TRBJ1-4 TRBV1 NA TGCACCAGCAGCCAAGGAAGGACAGGGGGCGCGACTAATGAAAAACTGTTTTTT CTSSQGRTGGATNEKLFF
NA TRBJ2-3 TRBV19 TRBD1 TGTGCCAGTAGTCCCCGGACAGGGATGCTTGGCACAGATACGCAGTATTTT CASSPRTGMLGTDTQYF
NA TRBJ1-6 TRBV27 NA TGTGCCAGCAGTCCACCGGGACACCTTAATTCACCCCTCCACTTT CASSPPGHLNSPLHF
NA TRBJ1-1 TRBV11-2 TRBD1 TGTGCCAGCAGCTTAGGCCGGACAGGGATGAACACTGAAGCTTTCTTT CASSLGRTGMNTEAFF
NA TRBJ1-5 TRBV10-3 NA TGTGCCATCAGTGAGTCCCCTCTGGCCCCGTCAGTGGATCAGCCCCAGCATTTT CAISESPLAPSVDQPQHF
once TRBJ2-1 TRBV4-3 TRBD1 TGCGCCAGCGGTCGGGACAGCTCCTACAATGAGCAGTTCTTC CASGRDSSYNEQFF
NA TRBJ1-5 TRBV5-1 TRBD1 TGCGCCAGCAGCTTGCAAGGGGGCGGCAATCAGCCCCAGCATTTT CASSLQGGGNQPQHF
NA TRBJ1-5 TRBV30 NA TGTGCCTGGAGCCTATGGAATAGCAATCAGCCCCAGCATTTT CAWSLWNSNQPQHF
NA TRBJ2-2 TRBV29-1 TRBD2 TGCAGCGTTCAAATCGCGGGGGGGGCGAACACCGGGGAGCTGTTTTTT CSVQIAGGANTGELFF
NA TRBJ1-3 TRBV4-1 NA TGCGCCAGCAGCCAAGGGGGAAACACCATATATTTT CASSQGGNTIYF
NA TRBJ1-2 TRBV30 NA TGTGCCTGGAGTGTAGATAGGGCCGGCTTTGCTAACTATGGCTACACCTTC CAWSVDRAGFANYGYTF
NA TRBJ2-7 TRBV7-8 TRBD1 TGTGCCAGCAGCTCTCAAGCTGGACAGGGACCCCACGAGCAGTACTTC CASSSQAGQGPHEQYF
NA TRBJ2-1 TRBV12-3/TRBV12-4 NA TGTGCCAGCAGGTTACGCCATGAGCAGTTCTTC CASRLRHEQFF
NA TRBJ2-7 TRBV29-1 NA TGCAGCGTTGACACCTCAAGCTTTGGCGAGCAGTACTTC CSVDTSSFGEQYF
few TRBJ1-3 TRBV27 NA TGTGCCAGCAGTTTATCAGGTCGCAGTGGAAACACCATATATTTT CASSLSGRSGNTIYF
NA TRBJ2-3 TRBV6-5 NA TGTGCCAGCAGTCCGGGAGATGGGGCGTTAGATACGCAGTATTTT CASSPGDGALDTQYF